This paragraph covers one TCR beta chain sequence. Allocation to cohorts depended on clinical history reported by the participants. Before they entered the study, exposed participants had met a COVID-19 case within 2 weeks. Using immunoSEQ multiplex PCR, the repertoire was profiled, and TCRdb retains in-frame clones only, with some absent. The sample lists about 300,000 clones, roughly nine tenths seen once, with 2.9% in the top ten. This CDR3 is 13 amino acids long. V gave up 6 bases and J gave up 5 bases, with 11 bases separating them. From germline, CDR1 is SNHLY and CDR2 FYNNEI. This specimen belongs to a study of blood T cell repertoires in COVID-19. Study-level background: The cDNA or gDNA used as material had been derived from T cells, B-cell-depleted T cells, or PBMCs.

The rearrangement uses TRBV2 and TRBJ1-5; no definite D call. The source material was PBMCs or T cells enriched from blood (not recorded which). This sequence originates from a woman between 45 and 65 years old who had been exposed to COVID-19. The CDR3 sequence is CASSEVPDQPQHF. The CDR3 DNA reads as TGTGCCAGCAGCGAGGTCCCCGATCAGCCCCAGCATTTT.